This TCR beta chain was recovered during a study of blood T cell repertoires in COVID-19. Sequencing used immunoSEQ multiplex PCR; TCRdb keeps in-frame clones, though not all of them. Of 25,000 to 30,000 clones listed, around 94% are singletons. V dropped 6 bases and J dropped 7 bases, with 15 bases sitting between them. CDR3 length equals 13 residues. Germline assignment: CDR1 SNHLY and CDR2 FYNNEI. The origin of this receptor is a woman in her seventies with COVID-19, enrolled during active disease. This chain connects TRBV2 to TRBJ1-2; TRBD1 is a possible D gene (6 bases). The sequencing input was peripheral blood. The CDR3 reads CASRLDSLSGYTF. In DNA form, the CDR3 reads TGTGCCAGCAGGTTGGACAGCCTTTCTGGCTACACCTTC.